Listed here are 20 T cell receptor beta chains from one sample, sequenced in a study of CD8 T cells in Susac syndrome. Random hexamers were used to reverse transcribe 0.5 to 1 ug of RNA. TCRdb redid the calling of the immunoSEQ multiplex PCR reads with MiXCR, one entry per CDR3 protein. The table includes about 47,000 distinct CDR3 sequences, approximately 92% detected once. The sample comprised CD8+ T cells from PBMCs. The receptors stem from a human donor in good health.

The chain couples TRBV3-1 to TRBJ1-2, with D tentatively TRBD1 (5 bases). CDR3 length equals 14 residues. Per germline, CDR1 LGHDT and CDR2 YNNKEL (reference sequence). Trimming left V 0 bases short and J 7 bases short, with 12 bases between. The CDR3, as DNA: TGTGCCAGCAGCCAAGATCGGCGGGGCGCTGGCTACACCTTC. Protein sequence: CASSQDRRGAGYTF.

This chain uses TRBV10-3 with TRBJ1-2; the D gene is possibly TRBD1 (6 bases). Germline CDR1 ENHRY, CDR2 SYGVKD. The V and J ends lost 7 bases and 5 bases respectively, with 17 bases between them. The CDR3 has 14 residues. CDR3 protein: CAIKPQGLLYGYTF. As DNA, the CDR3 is TGTGCCATCAAGCCTCAGGGGCTCCTTTATGGCTACACCTTC.

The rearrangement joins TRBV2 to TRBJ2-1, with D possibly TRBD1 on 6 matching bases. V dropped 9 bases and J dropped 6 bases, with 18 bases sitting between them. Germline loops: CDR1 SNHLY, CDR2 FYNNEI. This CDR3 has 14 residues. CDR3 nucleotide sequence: TGTGCCAGGGGTGGCACAGGGATGCGCAATGAGCAGTTCTTC. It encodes CARGGTGMRNEQFF.

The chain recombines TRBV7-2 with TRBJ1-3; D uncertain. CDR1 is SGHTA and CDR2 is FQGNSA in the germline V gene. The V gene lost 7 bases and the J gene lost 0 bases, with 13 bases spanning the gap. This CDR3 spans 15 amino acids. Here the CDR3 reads CASTRGGNSGNTIYF. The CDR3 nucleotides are TGTGCCAGCACCCGGGGTGGCAACTCTGGAAACACCATATATTTT.

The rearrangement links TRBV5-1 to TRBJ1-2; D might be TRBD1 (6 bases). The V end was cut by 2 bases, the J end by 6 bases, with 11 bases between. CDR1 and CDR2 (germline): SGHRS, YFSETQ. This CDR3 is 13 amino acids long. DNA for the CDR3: TGCGCCAGCAGCTTCGGGGGCTTGGATGGCTACACCTTC. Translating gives CASSFGGLDGYTF.

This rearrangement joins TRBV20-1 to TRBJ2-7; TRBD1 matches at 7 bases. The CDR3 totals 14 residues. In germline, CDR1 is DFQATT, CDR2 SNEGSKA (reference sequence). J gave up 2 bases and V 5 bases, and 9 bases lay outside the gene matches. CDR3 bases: TGCAGTGCTTATGACAGGGAAAACACCTACGAGCAGTACTTC. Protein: CSAYDRENTYEQYF.

The CDR3 DNA sequence: TGTGCCAGCAGTGAACTCTGGCGGGAGGGTAACAATGAGCAGTTCTTC. Translation: CASSELWREGNNEQFF. This chain connects TRBV2 to TRBJ2-1; 9 nucleotides line up with TRBD2. Trimming cost V 2 bases and J 5 bases; bases outside gene matches: 7. Germline V gives CDR1 SNHLY, CDR2 FYNNEI. The CDR3 has 16 amino acids. Full variable domain (missing parts from reference TRBV2 and TRBJ2-1): EPEVTQTPSHQVTQMGQEVILRCVPISNHLYFYWYRQILGQKVEFLVSFYNNEISEKSEIFDDQFSVERPDGSNFTLKIRSTKLEDSAMYFCASSELWREGNNEQFFGPGTRLTVL.

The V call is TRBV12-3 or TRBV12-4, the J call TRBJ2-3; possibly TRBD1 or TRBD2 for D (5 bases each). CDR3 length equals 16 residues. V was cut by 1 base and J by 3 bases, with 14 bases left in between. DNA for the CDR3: TGTGCCAGCAGTTTAGGGTCGAGGGGTTTGACAGATACGCAGTATTTT. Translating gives CASSLGSRGLTDTQYF.

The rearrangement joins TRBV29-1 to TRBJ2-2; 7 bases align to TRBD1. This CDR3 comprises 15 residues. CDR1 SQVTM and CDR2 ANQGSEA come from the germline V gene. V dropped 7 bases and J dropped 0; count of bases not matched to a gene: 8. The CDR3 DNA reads TGCAGCGCCACAGCCGGGACAGCGAACACCGGGGAGCTGTTTTTT. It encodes CSATAGTANTGELFF.

The CDR3 region has the DNA TGTGCCAGCAGTGAATCGGAGGGCGGATCCTACAATGAGCAGTTCTTC. The encoded protein is CASSESEGGSYNEQFF. This chain uses TRBV2 with TRBJ2-1; the D gene is possibly TRBD2 (6 bases). Germline loops: CDR1 SNHLY, CDR2 FYNNEI. Between the trimmed V and J ends, which lost 2 bases and 1 base, there was a span of 12 bases. This CDR3 is 16 amino acids long. The complete variable domain, with remaining parts taken from reference TRBV2 and TRBJ2-1, reads EPEVTQTPSHQVTQMGQEVILRCVPISNHLYFYWYRQILGQKVEFLVSFYNNEISEKSEIFDDQFSVERPDGSNFTLKIRSTKLEDSAMYFCASSESEGGSYNEQFFGPGTRLTVL.

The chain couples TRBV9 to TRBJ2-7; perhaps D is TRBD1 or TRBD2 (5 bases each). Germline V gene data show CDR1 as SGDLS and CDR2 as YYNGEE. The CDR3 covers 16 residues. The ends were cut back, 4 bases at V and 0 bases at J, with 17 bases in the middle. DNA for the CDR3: TGTGCCAGCAGCCCGTACTCCGGGACGGCCTCCTACGAGCAGTACTTC. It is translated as CASSPYSGTASYEQYF.

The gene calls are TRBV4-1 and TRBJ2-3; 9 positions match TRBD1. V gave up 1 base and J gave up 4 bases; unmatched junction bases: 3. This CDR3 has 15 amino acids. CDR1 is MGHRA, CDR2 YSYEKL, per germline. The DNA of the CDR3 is TGCGCCAGCAGCCAAGGGACAGGGGCTTCAGATACGCAGTATTTT. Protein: CASSQGTGASDTQYF.

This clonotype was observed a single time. CDR3 amino acids: CASSYSWTSGSYEQYF. Here the CDR3 DNA reads TGTGCCAGCAGTTACTCCTGGACTAGCGGGAGCTACGAGCAGTACTTC. V is TRBV6-5 and J is TRBJ2-7; 13 nucleotides align to TRBD2. The CDR3 extends over 16 amino acids. CDR1 is MNHEY, CDR2 SVGAGI, per germline. J gave up 3 bases and V 0 bases, and 2 bases lay outside the gene matches.

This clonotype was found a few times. DNA for the CDR3: TGTGCCAGCAGCCCCCTGGGGGAGGCGTTTAACACTGAAGCTTTCTTT. Its translation: CASSPLGEAFNTEAFF. The V call is TRBV14, the J call TRBJ1-1, with a weak D call TRBD1 (5 bases). Germline values: CDR1 SGHDN, CDR2 FVKESK. The CDR3 is 16 amino acids. The V gene lost 4 bases and the J gene lost 2 bases, with 17 bases spanning the gap. Filled out from reference TRBV14 and TRBJ1-1, the complete variable domain reads EAGVTQFPSHSVIEKGQTVTLRCDPISGHDNLYWYRRVMGKEIKFLLHFVKESKQDESGMPNNRFLAERTGGTYSTLKVQPAELEDSGVYFCASSPLGEAFNTEAFFGQGTRLTVV.

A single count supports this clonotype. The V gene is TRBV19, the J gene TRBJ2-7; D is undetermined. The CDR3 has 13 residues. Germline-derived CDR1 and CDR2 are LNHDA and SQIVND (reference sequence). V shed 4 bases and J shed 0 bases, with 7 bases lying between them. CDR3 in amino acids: CASSRLSSYEQYF. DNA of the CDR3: TGTGCCAGTAGTAGACTGAGCTCCTACGAGCAGTACTTC.

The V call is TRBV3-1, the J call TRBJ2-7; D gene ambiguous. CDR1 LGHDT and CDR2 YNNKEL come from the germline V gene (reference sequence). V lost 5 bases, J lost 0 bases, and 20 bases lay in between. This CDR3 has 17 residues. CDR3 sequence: CASSRSYRRQSSYEQYF. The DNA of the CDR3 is TGTGCCAGCAGCAGATCCTACCGTCGGCAGAGCTCCTACGAGCAGTACTTC.

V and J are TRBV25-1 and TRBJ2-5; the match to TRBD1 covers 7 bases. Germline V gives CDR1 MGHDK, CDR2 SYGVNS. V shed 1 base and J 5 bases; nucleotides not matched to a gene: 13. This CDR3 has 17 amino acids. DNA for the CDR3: TGTGCCAGCAGTGAATTTCGAAAGGGGGCCACCCGGGAGACCCAGTACTTC. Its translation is CASSEFRKGATRETQYF.

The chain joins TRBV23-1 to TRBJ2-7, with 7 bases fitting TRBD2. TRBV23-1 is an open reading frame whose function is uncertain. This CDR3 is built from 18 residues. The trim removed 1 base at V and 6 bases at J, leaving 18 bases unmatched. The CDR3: CASSQYTNIEAGASEQYF. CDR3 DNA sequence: TGCGCCAGCAGTCAATATACGAATATAGAGGCGGGAGCCTCCGAGCAGTACTTC.

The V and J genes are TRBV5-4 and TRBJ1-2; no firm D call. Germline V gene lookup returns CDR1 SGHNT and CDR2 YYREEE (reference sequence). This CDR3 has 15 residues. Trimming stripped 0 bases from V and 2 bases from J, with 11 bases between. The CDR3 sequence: CASSLVLFGNYGYTF. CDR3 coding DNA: TGTGCCAGCAGCTTGGTTCTCTTCGGGAACTATGGCTACACCTTC.

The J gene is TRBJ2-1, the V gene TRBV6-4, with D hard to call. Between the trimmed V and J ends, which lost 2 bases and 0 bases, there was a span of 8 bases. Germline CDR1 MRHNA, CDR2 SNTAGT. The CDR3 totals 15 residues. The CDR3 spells CASSDRSGSYNEQFF. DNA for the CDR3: TGTGCCAGCAGTGACCGGTCCGGCTCCTACAATGAGCAGTTCTTC.